This TCR beta chain was recorded in a study of blood T cell repertoires in COVID-19. Study at large: Acute-phase and convalescent COVID-19 samples originated in the United States, Italy and Spain.

Original methodology: Nucleated cell counts were estimated from reference gene primer amplification. TCRdb's copy holds only in-frame clones and misses some; the assay was immunoSEQ multiplex PCR. That table gives V, J and clone size, and the DNA gave D and trimming. Counted here are some 240,000 clones, 75% to 85% occurring once; the ten biggest clones make up 7.5% to 8%. A Seattle source enrolled patients during active infection and followed them longitudinally. CDR1 is SGDLS and CDR2 is YYNGEE in the germline V gene. Trimming stripped 0 bases from V and 4 bases from J, with 16 bases between. This CDR3 has 16 residues.

The clonotype was recovered from a woman aged 80 or over with COVID-19, enrolled during active disease. V usage is TRBV9 and J usage is TRBJ1-1; no definite D call. Material for sequencing was peripheral blood. The DNA for the CDR3 is TGTGCCAGCAGCGTAGAGAGTCTGGGCCTTGGCACTGAAGCTTTCTTT. Translating it yields CASSVESLGLGTEAFF.